These T cell receptor beta chains were read from a single sample in a study of blood T cell repertoires in COVID-19. The protocol was immunoSEQ multiplex PCR, while the TCRdb copy is restricted to in-frame clones and leaves out a portion. The sample records 100,000 to 150,000 clones, less than 75% being singletons. The source material was peripheral blood. Receptor source: a human donor with acute or convalescent COVID-19. The donor label of this sample is uncertain. Both conserved end residues are part of each CDR3. D genes are given only for firm matches. Only some rows state a clone size, as once, few, many or a class for expanded clones.

J gene	V gene	CDR3 length	clone size	D gene	CDR3 protein	CDR3 DNA
TRBJ1-2	TRBV7-2	16	few	-	CASSRNRWGADYGYTF	TGTGCCAGCAGCCGTAACCGGTGGGGCGCGGACTATGGCTACACCTTC
TRBJ1-4	TRBV5-1	16	many	TRBD1	CASSPDRATTNEKLFF	TGCGCCAGCAGCCCGGACAGGGCCACAACTAATGAAAAACTGTTTTTT
TRBJ1-6	TRBV6-2/TRBV6-3	13	-	-	CASSSWGQSPLHF	TGTGCCAGCAGTTCCTGGGGGCAATCACCCCTCCACTTT
TRBJ2-1	TRBV9	16	-	TRBD1	CASSLRDRDPYNEQFF	TGTGCCAGCAGCCTCCGGGACAGGGATCCCTACAATGAGCAGTTCTTC
TRBJ1-3	TRBV2	14	-	-	CASSAAGYGNTIYF	TGTGCCAGCAGTGCTGCAGGGTATGGAAACACCATATATTTT
TRBJ2-1	TRBV28	15	-	-	CASSLFRDSYNEQFF	TGTGCCAGCAGTTTATTCCGGGACTCCTACAATGAGCAGTTCTTC
TRBJ1-2	TRBV20-1	9	many	-	CSARSGYTF	TGCAGTGCTAGGAGTGGCTACACCTTC
TRBJ2-7	TRBV6-2/TRBV6-3	14	-	TRBD2	CASSRLSGAYEQYF	TGTGCCAGCAGCCGCCTTAGCGGGGCATACGAGCAGTACTTC
TRBJ2-1	TRBV9	15	-	-	CASSPLGMLYNEQFF	TGTGCCAGCAGCCCGCTCGGGATGCTCTACAATGAGCAGTTCTTC
TRBJ2-6	TRBV6-5	16	-	-	CASSYRAGSGANVLTF	TGTGCCAGCAGTTACAGGGCAGGGTCTGGGGCCAACGTCCTGACTTTC
TRBJ1-5	TRBV5-4	13	few	-	CASSLGPDQPQHF	TGTGCCAGCAGCTTGGGGCCTGATCAGCCCCAGCATTTT
TRBJ2-2	TRBV9	14	once	-	CASSVSGKPGELFF	TGTGCCAGCAGCGTATCAGGGAAACCCGGGGAGCTGTTTTTT
TRBJ1-2	TRBV5-1	14	few	TRBD1	CASSWGQGASGYTF	TGCGCCAGCAGCTGGGGACAGGGGGCGAGTGGCTACACCTTC
TRBJ2-3	TRBV6-6	15	-	-	CASSYRGSNTDTQYF	TGTGCCAGTAGTTATCGGGGGTCAAACACAGATACGCAGTATTTT
TRBJ1-6	TRBV28	16	-	-	CASSFPQGGVDSPLHF	TGTGCCAGCAGTTTCCCCCAGGGAGGTGTCGATTCACCCCTCCACTTT
TRBJ2-2	TRBV7-2	15	-	TRBD1	CASITTGRGTGELFF	TGTGCCAGCATCACGACAGGGAGAGGCACCGGGGAGCTGTTTTTT
TRBJ1-4	TRBV6-5	15	few	-	CASSRDLTTNEKLFF	TGTGCCAGCAGCCGGGACTTAACAACTAATGAAAAACTGTTTTTT
TRBJ1-3	TRBV5-1	16	-	-	CASGPGVEGSGNTIYF	TGCGCCAGCGGACCAGGGGTAGAGGGCTCTGGAAACACCATATATTTT
TRBJ1-4	TRBV5-5	15	-	TRBD1	CASSLGDRVNEKLFF	TGTGCCAGCAGCTTGGGGGACAGGGTTAATGAAAAACTGTTTTTT
TRBJ1-6	TRBV10-3	15	-	-	CAISDNRVENSPLHF	TGTGCCATCAGTGACAACAGGGTAGAGAATTCACCCCTCCACTTT
TRBJ2-3	TRBV19	13	-	-	CASSGQGGDTQYF	TGTGCCAGTAGTGGCCAGGGTGGTGATACGCAGTATTTT
TRBJ2-2	TRBV5-1	13	-	-	CASSLVDTGELFF	TGCGCCAGCAGCTTGGTAGACACCGGGGAGCTGTTTTTT
TRBJ1-3	TRBV24-1	13	-	-	CATSDPNRNTIYF	TGTGCCACCAGTGATCCTAATAGAAACACCATATATTTT
TRBJ1-5	TRBV4-1	16	-	TRBD1	CASSQVLGGGGQPQHF	TGCGCCAGCAGCCAAGTTTTAGGGGGCGGCGGACAGCCCCAGCATTTT
TRBJ2-1	TRBV19	17	-	TRBD2	CASSIRGGGEGGNEQFF	TGTGCCAGTAGTATACGCGGCGGGGGGGAAGGTGGCAATGAGCAGTTCTTC
TRBJ2-1	TRBV5-1	15	-	TRBD2	CASSLVGLPHNEQFF	TGCGCCAGCAGCTTGGTGGGACTACCCCACAATGAGCAGTTCTTC
TRBJ2-3	TRBV6-4	14	-	TRBD2	CASSGTSGGDTQYF	TGTGCCAGCAGCGGGACTAGCGGGGGGGATACGCAGTATTTT
TRBJ2-2	TRBV7-9	16	-	TRBD1	CASSSPRTGPTGELFF	TGTGCCAGCAGCTCTCCACGGACAGGCCCCACCGGGGAGCTGTTTTTT
TRBJ1-1	TRBV30	14	-	-	CACYWDFRNTEAFF	TGTGCCTGCTATTGGGACTTTAGGAACACTGAAGCTTTCTTT
TRBJ1-4	TRBV19	15	once	-	CASSIWGGVYEKLFF	TGTGCCAGTAGTATCTGGGGGGGAGTATATGAAAAACTGTTTTTT
TRBJ1-5	TRBV6-4	19	few	-	CASSDPERDSGGSNQPQHF	TGTGCCAGCAGTGACCCCGAGAGGGATTCCGGTGGGAGCAATCAGCCCCAGCATTTT
TRBJ2-2	TRBV6-4	15	few	-	CASRADRSTTGELFF	TGTGCCAGCAGAGCGGACAGATCTACTACCGGGGAGCTGTTTTTT
TRBJ1-2	TRBV18	15	-	-	CASSPGRELGYGYTF	TGTGCCAGCTCACCCGGGAGGGAGCTAGGCTATGGCTACACCTTC
TRBJ1-6	TRBV28	15	-	-	CASSLFQGKNSPLHF	TGTGCCAGCAGTTTATTTCAGGGGAAGAATTCACCCCTCCACTTT
TRBJ2-2	TRBV18	15	few	-	CASQYWTRNTGELFF	TGTGCCAGCCAATACTGGACAAGGAACACCGGGGAGCTGTTTTTT